This T cell receptor (beta chain) was identified during a study of graft-versus-host responses after intestinal transplantation. TCRdb's copy holds only in-frame clones and misses some; the assay was immunoSEQ multiplex PCR. Among tens of thousands of clones listed, around 92% were seen once. The CDR3 is made up of 14 amino acids. Per germline, CDR1 LNHNV and CDR2 YYDKDF (reference sequence). Between the trimmed V and J ends, which lost 0 bases and 6 bases, there was a span of 11 bases. Remarks on this clone: What it binds is unknown.

Sequences were derived from unstimulated CD8+ T cells sorted from spleen or lymph node cells, sampled before intestinal transplant. This clonotype was sampled from a human donor who received an intestinal transplant. The chain has TRBV15 and TRBJ1-2; possibly TRBD1 for D (5 bases). The CDR3: CATSRDLAGDGYTF. For the CDR3, the DNA is TGTGCCACCAGCAGAGATCTGGCGGGGGATGGCTACACCTTC. Full variable domain (remainder filled in from reference TRBV15 and TRBJ1-2): DAMVIQNPRYQVTQFGKPVTLSCSQTLNHNVMYWYQQKSSQAPKLLFHYYDKDFNNEADTPDNFQSRRPNTSFCFLDIRSPGLGDTAMYLCATSRDLAGDGYTFGSGTRLTVV.